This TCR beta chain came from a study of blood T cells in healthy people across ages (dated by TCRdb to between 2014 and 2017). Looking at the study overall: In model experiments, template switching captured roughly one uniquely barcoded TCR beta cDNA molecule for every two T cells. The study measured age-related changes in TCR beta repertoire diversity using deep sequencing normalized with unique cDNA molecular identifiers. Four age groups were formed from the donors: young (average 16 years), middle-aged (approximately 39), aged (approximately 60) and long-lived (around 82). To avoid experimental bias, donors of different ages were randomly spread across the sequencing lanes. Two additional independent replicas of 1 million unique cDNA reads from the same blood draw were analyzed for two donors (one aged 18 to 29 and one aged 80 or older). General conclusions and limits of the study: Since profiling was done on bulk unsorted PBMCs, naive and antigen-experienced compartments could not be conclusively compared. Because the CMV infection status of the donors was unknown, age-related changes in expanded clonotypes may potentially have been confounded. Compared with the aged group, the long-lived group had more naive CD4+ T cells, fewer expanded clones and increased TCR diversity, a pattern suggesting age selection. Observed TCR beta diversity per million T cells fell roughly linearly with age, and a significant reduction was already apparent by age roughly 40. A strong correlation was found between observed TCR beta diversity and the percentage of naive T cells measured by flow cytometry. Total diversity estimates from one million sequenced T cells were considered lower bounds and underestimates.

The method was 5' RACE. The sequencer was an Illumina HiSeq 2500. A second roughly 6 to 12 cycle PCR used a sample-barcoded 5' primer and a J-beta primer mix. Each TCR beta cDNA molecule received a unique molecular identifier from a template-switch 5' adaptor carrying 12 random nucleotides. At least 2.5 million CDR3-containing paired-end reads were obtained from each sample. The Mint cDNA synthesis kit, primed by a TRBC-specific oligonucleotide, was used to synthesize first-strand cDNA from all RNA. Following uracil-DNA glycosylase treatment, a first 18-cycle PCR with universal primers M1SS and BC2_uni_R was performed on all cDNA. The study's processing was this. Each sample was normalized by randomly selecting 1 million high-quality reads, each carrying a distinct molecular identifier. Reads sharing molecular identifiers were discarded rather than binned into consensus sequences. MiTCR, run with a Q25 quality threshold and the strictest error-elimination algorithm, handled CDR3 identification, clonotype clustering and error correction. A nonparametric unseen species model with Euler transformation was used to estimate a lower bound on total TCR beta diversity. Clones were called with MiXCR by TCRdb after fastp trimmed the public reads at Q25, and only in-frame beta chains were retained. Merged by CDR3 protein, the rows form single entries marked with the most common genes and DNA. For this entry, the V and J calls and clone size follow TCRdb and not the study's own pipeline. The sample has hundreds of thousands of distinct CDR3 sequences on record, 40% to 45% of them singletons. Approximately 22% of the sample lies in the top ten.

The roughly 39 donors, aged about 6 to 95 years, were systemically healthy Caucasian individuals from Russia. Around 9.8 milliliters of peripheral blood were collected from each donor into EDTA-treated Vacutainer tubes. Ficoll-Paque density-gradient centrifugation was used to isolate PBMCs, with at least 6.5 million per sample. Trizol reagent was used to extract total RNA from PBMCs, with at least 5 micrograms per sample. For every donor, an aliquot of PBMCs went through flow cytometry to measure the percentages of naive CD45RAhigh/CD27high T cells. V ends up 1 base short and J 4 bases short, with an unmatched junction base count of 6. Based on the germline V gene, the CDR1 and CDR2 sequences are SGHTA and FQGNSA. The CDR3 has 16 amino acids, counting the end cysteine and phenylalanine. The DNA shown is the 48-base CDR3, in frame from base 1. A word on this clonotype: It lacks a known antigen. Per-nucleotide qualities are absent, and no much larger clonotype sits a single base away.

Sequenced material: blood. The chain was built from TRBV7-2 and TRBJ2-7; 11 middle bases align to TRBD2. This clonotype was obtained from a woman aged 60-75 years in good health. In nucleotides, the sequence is TGTGCCAGCAGCTTAGGCACGGTAGCGGGAGGGTACGAGCAGTACTTC. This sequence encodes CASSLGTVAGGYEQYF.